This record covers a single T cell receptor (beta chain). Unique molecular identifiers featured in how the TCRbeta library was prepared. TCRdb re-called the PCR reads with MiXCR, one entry per CDR3 protein. In the table there are approximately 510,000 distinct CDR3 sequences, about 16% of which are singletons. The data originate from a study of T-cell reconstitution after alpha-beta-depleted transplantation in children. The CDR3 runs to 13 residues. The V end lost 1 base, the J end lost 6 bases, and 11 bases lay between the germline ends. CDR1 and CDR2 from the germline V gene are DFQATT and SNEGSKA (reference sequence).

The sample here was PBMCs from the stem cell graft donor, taken from the stem cell graft. The source of this sequence is a human donor who donated a stem cell graft to a child with acute lymphoblastic leukemia. This chain joins TRBV20-1 and TRBJ2-3, with unresolved D. CDR3 protein: CSARGSSVDTQYF. In nucleotides, the CDR3 is TGCAGTGCTAGAGGATCCTCGGTGGATACGCAGTATTTT.